Shown below are 8 T cell receptor beta chains from a single sample sequenced in a study of molecular identifiers for immune sequencing clone quantification. A single record per CDR3 protein comes from TCRdb applying MiXCR to the PCR reads. Of a few hundred thousand distinct CDR3 sequences listed, roughly 24% were seen once; the top ten hold 0.65% to 0.75%. The specimen was naive CD8+ T cells from blood, with Jurkat cell RNA spiked in. Documented subset: FACS-sorted CD8+CD4-CCR7+CD45RA+ naive T cells. Every receptor here comes from a human donor in good health. Some libraries in this study had Jurkat cell RNA spiked in.

The chain recombines TRBV10-1 with TRBJ2-7; 10 bases map to TRBD1. This CDR3 has 15 amino acids. J gave up 1 base and V 8 bases, and 8 bases lay outside the gene matches. Germline-derived CDR1 and CDR2 are WNHNN and SYGVQD (reference sequence). The CDR3 coding sequence is TGCGCCAGCGGGCCGGGACAGGGGTCTTCCTACGAGCAGTACTTC. Residues: CASGPGQGSSYEQYF.

This clonotype was picked up one time. A single base separates this from a much larger clone, so it may be a read error. V usage is TRBV29-1 and J usage is TRBJ2-7, with a possible D match to TRBD2 (6 bases). The CDR3 consists of 15 residues. Trimming took off 0 bases at V and 6 bases at J, with 18 bases between the two ends. Germline V gene lookup returns CDR1 SQVTM and CDR2 ANQGSEA. The CDR3 DNA reads TGCAGCGTTGAAGATCCAACTAGCAGGAGCCTCGAGCAGTACTTC. It codes for CSVEDPTSRSLEQYF.

J is TRBJ2-7 and V is TRBV6-5; D possibly corresponds to TRBD2 (6 bases). The V gene lost 0 bases and the J gene lost 5 bases, with 8 bases spanning the gap. The germline gives CDR1 MNHEY, CDR2 SVGAGI. This CDR3 is 13 amino acids long. The CDR3 nucleotides are TGTGCCAGCAGTTACTCTGGGGGGAACGAGCAGTACTTC. This encodes CASSYSGGNEQYF.

For this clonotype: A much larger clone lies one base from this, so it may be a read error. The gene calls are TRBV7-9 and TRBJ1-5, with D hard to call. This CDR3 spans 13 amino acids. Germline V lookup: CDR1 SEHNR, CDR2 FQNEAQ (reference sequence). Here the CDR3 reads CVSSLARDPPQHF. The CDR3 DNA follows: TGTGTCAGCAGCTTAGCGCGGGATCCCCCCCAGCATTTT.

Comments on this clonotype: A much larger clonotype is one base distant, so this may be a read error. The genes are TRBV7-2 and TRBJ2-3, with D uncertain. The length of the CDR3 is 12 residues. The V end was cut by 3 bases, the J end by 6 bases, with 7 bases between. CDR1 SGHTA and CDR2 FQGNSA come from the germline V gene. The CDR3 nucleotides are TGTGCCAGCAGCTTCAGCGAGGATACGCAGTATTTT. Protein product: CASSFSEDTQYF.

Note on this clonotype: Compared with germline, one end of the junction differs, possibly owing to a read error. V and J are TRBV6-2 or TRBV6-3 and TRBJ2-7, with 14 positions matching TRBD2. The CDR3 length is 15 residues. Germline V gene sequence: CDR1 MNHEY, CDR2 SVGEGT. For the CDR3, the DNA is TGTGCCAGCAGTTACGGACTAGCGGGAGGATACGGGCAGTACTTC. Translating it yields CASSYGLAGGYGQYF.

The V and J genes are TRBV5-1 and TRBJ1-1; D is ambiguous. Trimming removed 1 base at V and 1 base at J, with 14 bases between. Germline V CDR1 and CDR2: SGHRS, YFSETQ. This CDR3 is 16 amino acids long. The CDR3 DNA sequence: TGCGCCAGCAGCTTGCTCGCGAGTCTTGGGAACACTGAAGCTTTCTTT. It encodes CASSLLASLGNTEAFF.

Worth noting for this clonotype: A clone one base away is much larger, so this may be a read error. This chain links TRBV7-9 with TRBJ2-5; the match to TRBD2 covers 8 bases. This CDR3 contains 17 residues. Unmatched junction bases numbered 16, after V lost 5 bases and J lost 5 bases. Germline V lookup: CDR1 SEHNR, CDR2 FQNEAQ (reference sequence). The CDR3 bases are TGTGCCAGCAGCCCACCCTTGGTAGCGGGAAGGACTGAGACCCAGTACTTC. It specifies CASSPPLVAGRTETQYF.